These 2 T cell receptor beta chains came from one sample sequenced in a study of blood T cell repertoires in COVID-19 (dated by TCRdb to about 2020). The receptor library was made with the immunoSEQ multiplex PCR assay. TCRdb mirrors the immuneACCESS table, restricted to in-frame sequences. Some clones are absent from its copies; in checked studies, under half trace to an unresolved V gene, and the reason for the others is unknown. This sample lists roughly 41,000 clones; 80% to 90% were detected once. The ten biggest clones cover less than 20% of the sample. The sample taken for sequencing was peripheral blood. The receptors here all came from a human donor in a cohort sampled during active COVID-19. The donor label of this sample is uncertain.

This clone was picked up a small number of times. The chain has TRBV28 and TRBJ2-7; D is uncertain. The V gene's germline CDR1 is MDHEN and CDR2 SYDVKM. The CDR3 sequence is 15 residues long. V gave up 2 bases and J gave up 4 bases, with 15 bases separating them. The CDR3 is CASSLAGRNLYEQYF. CDR3 bases: TGTGCCAGCAGTTTAGCAGGAAGGAATCTTTACGAGCAGTACTTC. Filled out from reference TRBV28 and TRBJ2-7, the complete variable domain reads DVKVTQSSRYLVKRTGEKVFLECVQDMDHENMFWYRQDPGLGLRLIYFSYDVKMKEKGDIPEGYSVSREKKERFSLILESASTNQTSMYLCASSLAGRNLYEQYFGPGTRLTVT.

The V gene is TRBV28, the J gene TRBJ2-3; D may be TRBD1 (6 bases). The CDR3 has 16 amino acids. Germline V gives CDR1 MDHEN, CDR2 SYDVKM. V was trimmed by 5 bases and J by 3 bases, leaving 18 bases between them. The chain's CDR3 is CASSPTTGRATDTQYF. The DNA for the CDR3 is TGTGCCAGCAGTCCCACAACAGGGCGGGCGACAGATACGCAGTATTTT.